The source of this T cell receptor (beta chain) is a study of OX40 agonist ivuxolimab in advanced cancers. Whole-study context: While on treatment, patients had intravenous ivuxolimab at 0.01 to 10 mg/kg every 2 weeks. Patients were about 83% male with ages roughly 23 to 90, mean approximately 58.

The table came from immunoSEQ multiplex PCR; TCRdb's copy has only in-frame clones and leaves some out. The sample lists 40,000 to 50,000 clones, roughly 90% occurring once. This clone was counted once. Its antigen is currently unknown. The study, taken as a whole, reports: The CD4+ and CD8+ T cells in the blood had expanded clonally by week 6 at 0.1 to 3.0 mg/kg. What antigens the expanded peripheral T cells recognized was never established.

The length of the CDR3 is 13 residues. Germline assignment: CDR1 LNHDA and CDR2 SQIVND (reference sequence). V was pared by 3 bases and J by 4 bases, with 6 bases between. The rearrangement joins TRBV19 to TRBJ1-4, with unresolved D. This specimen consisted of CD4+ or CD8+ T cells sorted from blood, obtained in a trial of the OX40 agonist ivuxolimab. The sequence was collected from an adult with an advanced solid tumor such as melanoma, head and neck, liver or kidney cancer. CDR3 nucleotides: TGTGCCAGTAGTATCAGCGATAATGAAAAACTGTTTTTT. Translated: CASSISDNEKLFF.